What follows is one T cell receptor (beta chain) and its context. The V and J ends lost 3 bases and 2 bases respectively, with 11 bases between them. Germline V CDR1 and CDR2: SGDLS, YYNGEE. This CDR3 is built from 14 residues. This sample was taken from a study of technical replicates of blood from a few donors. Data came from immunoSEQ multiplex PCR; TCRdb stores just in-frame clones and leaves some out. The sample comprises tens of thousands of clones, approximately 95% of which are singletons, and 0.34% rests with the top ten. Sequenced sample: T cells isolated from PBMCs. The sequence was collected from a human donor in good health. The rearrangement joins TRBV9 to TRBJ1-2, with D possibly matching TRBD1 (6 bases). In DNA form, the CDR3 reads TGTGCCAGCAGCGCCCGGACAGAAAACTATGGCTACACCTTC. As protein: CASSARTENYGYTF.